These 20 T cell receptor beta chains originate from one sample sequenced in a study of long-term antiretroviral therapy in people with HIV. Assay version v3.0 of immunoSEQ was used, and it was run at survey level. Method: immunoSEQ multiplex PCR; TCRdb's copy keeps in-frame clones and lacks some. The data contain roughly 26,000 clones, 90% to 95% of them seen just once; the ten biggest clones take up 2% to 2.5%. Material: unsorted PBMCs, obtained more than 4.7 years after starting antiretroviral therapy. These receptors were collected from a woman between 45 and 60 years old with HIV.

The genes are TRBV7-2 and TRBJ2-3, with 9 bases lining up with TRBD1. V shed 5 bases and J 11 bases; nucleotides not matched to a gene: 5. The CDR3 covers 12 residues. Germline CDR1 reads SGHTA; CDR2 reads FQGNSA. CDR3 DNA: TGTGCCAGCAGCAATGACAGGGGGGAGCAGTATTTT. Residues: CASSNDRGEQYF.

This clone was counted a single time. This rearrangement joins TRBV10-3 to TRBJ1-1; unclear D gene. The V end lost 3 bases, the J end lost 1 base, and 12 bases lay between the germline ends. The CDR3 has 15 residues. In germline, CDR1 is ENHRY, CDR2 SYGVKD. In DNA, the CDR3 is TGTGCCATCAGTGACCCGGGAGTGGAGAACACTGAAGCTTTCTTT. This translates into CAISDPGVENTEAFF.

This sequence joins TRBV5-4 and TRBJ2-7; 8 nucleotides line up with TRBD1. V was pared by 5 bases and J by 6 bases, with 4 bases of the junction left unmatched. CDR1 SGHNT and CDR2 YYREEE come from the germline V gene (reference sequence). This CDR3 is built from 12 residues. CDR3 loop: CASRDDRGEQYF. The CDR3 DNA is TGTGCCAGCAGAGATGACAGGGGCGAGCAGTACTTC.

CDR3 DNA sequence: TGTGCCAGTAGTATACGGAATGAAAAACTGTTTTTT. It specifies CASSIRNEKLFF. This sequence joins TRBV19 and TRBJ1-4; D remains ambiguous. The CDR3 contains 12 residues. Germline V CDR1 and CDR2: LNHDA, SQIVND (reference sequence). V shed 2 bases and J shed 5 bases, with 3 bases lying between them.

The chain has TRBV28 and TRBJ1-3; D unclear. CDR3 size: 12 residues. Between the trimmed V and J ends, which lost 6 bases and 7 bases, there was a span of 10 bases. CDR1 and CDR2 from the germline V gene are MDHEN and SYDVKM. CDR3 residues: CASSLRANTIYF. The CDR3 DNA reads as TGTGCCAGCAGCCTACGGGCTAACACCATATATTTT.

The gene calls are TRBV28 and TRBJ1-1; the match to TRBD1 covers 12 bases. The length of the CDR3 is 18 residues. Germline CDR1 MDHEN, CDR2 SYDVKM. V gave up 6 bases and J gave up 1 base; unmatched junction bases: 12. This chain's CDR3 is CASSRGQGAFGWNTEAFF. The CDR3 coding sequence is TGTGCCAGCAGCCGGGGACAGGGGGCATTTGGTTGGAACACTGAAGCTTTCTTT.

V usage is TRBV4-1 and J usage is TRBJ2-5; no firm D call. With 4 bases removed from V and 5 bases from J, the gap between germline ends came to 14 bases. Germline V gene sequence: CDR1 MGHRA, CDR2 YSYEKL. The CDR3 is 14 amino acids. CDR3 in amino acids: CASSLPGGRETQYF. CDR3 nucleotides: TGCGCCAGCAGCCTCCCCGGTGGTCGGGAGACCCAGTACTTC.

The chain is built from TRBV6-6 and TRBJ2-1, with 13 bases that match TRBD2. Per the germline V gene, CDR1 is MNHNY and CDR2 is SVGAGI (reference sequence). This CDR3 has 15 residues. After removal of 5 bases from V and 7 bases from J, the junction contained 5 bases not matched to a gene. The CDR3 DNA sequence: TGTGCCAGCAGTCTGGGGACTAGCGGGGCTAATGAGCAGTTCTTC. It is translated as CASSLGTSGANEQFF.

This chain links TRBV25-1 with TRBJ2-7, with 8 bases aligning to TRBD2. Germline lookup yields CDR1 MGHDK and CDR2 SYGVNS. The length of the CDR3 is 14 residues. The ends lost 3 bases at V and 2 bases at J; junction bases unmatched: 3. CDR3 region: CASSEDGRAYEQYF. The CDR3 bases are TGTGCCAGCAGTGAGGACGGGAGGGCCTACGAGCAGTACTTC.

Details on this clone: Compared with germline, one end of the junction differs, possibly owing to a read error. V is TRBV10-3 and J is TRBJ2-7; 7 bases are shared with TRBD2. This CDR3 region has 14 residues. Germline assignment: CDR1 ENHRY and CDR2 SYGVKD. The CDR3 sequence is CASSYSLAEYEQYF. CDR3 bases: TGTGCCAGCAGTTACTCGCTAGCGGAGTACGAGCAGTACTTC.

The chain carries TRBV27 and TRBJ2-3, with D possibly matching TRBD1 (6 bases). V was trimmed by 0 bases and J by 5 bases, leaving 12 bases between them. Germline V gives CDR1 MNHEY, CDR2 SMNVEV (reference sequence). This CDR3 comprises 15 residues. The CDR3 region is CASSLSPTGGDTQYF. DNA of the CDR3: TGTGCCAGCAGTTTATCTCCGACAGGAGGAGATACGCAGTATTTT.

The chain uses TRBV11-1 and TRBJ1-1; D gene ambiguous. There are 13 residues in the CDR3. Trimming cost V 2 bases and J 4 bases, with 8 bases left between them. The germline V gene has CDR1 SGHAT and CDR2 FQDESV (reference sequence). The CDR3 DNA follows: TGTGCCAGCAGCTTACCGATTCGCACTGAAGCTTTCTTT. It translates to CASSLPIRTEAFF.

The gene calls are TRBV11-2 and TRBJ1-1, with TRBD1 matching 7 bases. This CDR3 is 14 amino acids long. Trimming removed 8 bases from V and 2 bases from J; junction bases left unmatched: 8. The V gene's germline CDR1 is SGHAT and CDR2 FQNNGV. CDR3 residues: CASRQQGTNTEAFF. The CDR3 nucleotides are TGTGCCAGCCGCCAACAGGGGACCAACACTGAAGCTTTCTTT.

The genes are TRBV5-1 and TRBJ2-7, with TRBD2 matching over 8 bases. There are 15 residues in the CDR3. The germline V gene has CDR1 SGHRS and CDR2 YFSETQ. V lost 0 bases to trimming and J lost 0 bases; unmatched junction nucleotides: 2. The CDR3 protein is CASSLASGGSYEQYF. The CDR3 region has the DNA TGCGCCAGCAGCTTGGCCAGCGGGGGCTCCTACGAGCAGTACTTC.

This chain links TRBV19 with TRBJ2-2; D is perhaps TRBD1 or TRBD2 (5 bases each). There are 15 residues in the CDR3. V lost 3 bases, J lost 2 bases, and 10 bases lay in between. Germline V CDR1 and CDR2: LNHDA, SQIVND (reference sequence). The DNA for the CDR3 is TGTGCCAGTAGTATCGCCGGGACCAACACCGGGGAGCTGTTTTTT. Its translation: CASSIAGTNTGELFF.

This clone was observed once. V and J are TRBV5-4 and TRBJ2-7; D is uncertain. The CDR3 totals 12 residues. Trimming pared 4 bases from V and 2 bases from J, leaving 7 bases between. Germline values: CDR1 SGHNT, CDR2 YYREEE (reference sequence). In DNA form, the CDR3 reads TGTGCCAGCAGCCTTGGGACCTACGAGCAGTACTTC. Translated: CASSLGTYEQYF. The complete variable domain, with remaining parts taken from reference TRBV5-4 and TRBJ2-7, reads ETGVTQSPTHLIKTRGQQVTLRCSSQSGHNTVSWYQQALGQGPQFIFQYYREEENGRGNFPPRFSGLQFPNYSSELNVNALELDDSALYLCASSLGTYEQYFGPGTRLTVT.

The chain has TRBV9 and TRBJ2-5, with TRBD2 matching 11 bases. CDR1 and CDR2 from the germline V gene are SGDLS and YYNGEE. The CDR3 sequence is 18 residues long. Losses at the gene ends were 1 base for V and 1 base for J; bases not matched to a gene: 9. The chain's CDR3 is CASSVSFDGTSGQETQYF. The CDR3, as DNA: TGTGCCAGCAGCGTATCGTTTGACGGGACTAGCGGCCAAGAGACCCAGTACTTC.

The V gene is TRBV19, the J gene TRBJ2-7; the D gene is possibly TRBD2 (6 bases). The CDR3 is made up of 14 amino acids. Germline V gene data show CDR1 as LNHDA and CDR2 as SQIVND (reference sequence). Trimming removed 2 bases at V and 0 bases at J, with 8 bases between. Here the CDR3 DNA reads TGTGCCAGTAGTATACGGAGGGCCTCCTACGAGCAGTACTTC. Translating gives CASSIRRASYEQYF.

This clone has just a few counts. The chain uses TRBV2 and TRBJ2-7; D not resolved. Trimming pared 8 bases from V and 3 bases from J, leaving 11 bases between. CDR1 is SNHLY, CDR2 FYNNEI, per germline. The CDR3 runs 12 residues. The CDR3 protein is CASRLLSYEQYF. CDR3 in DNA: TGTGCCAGCCGTCTCCTCAGCTACGAGCAGTACTTC.

This clone appeared a single time. The chain employs TRBV7-2 and TRBJ2-7, with TRBD2 identical over 8 bases. With V trimmed by 3 bases and J by 3 bases, 10 bases remained unmatched. Germline V gene sequence: CDR1 SGHTA, CDR2 FQGNSA. The CDR3 length is 16 residues. The CDR3 reads CASSFPPTSVNYEQYF. CDR3 coding DNA: TGTGCCAGCAGCTTCCCTCCGACTAGCGTGAACTACGAGCAGTACTTC.